These 29 T cell receptor beta chains came from one sample sequenced in a study of CD8 T cells in ankylosing spondylitis. Each CDR3 protein is one row after TCRdb ran MiXCR on the 5' RACE reads. Among around 130,000 distinct CDR3 sequences listed, over 6% were seen once. The specimen was blood, either unsorted or a sorted T cell fraction (not recorded which). The receptors come from a male donor with ankylosing spondylitis or in good health (not recorded which).

This clonotype occurred many times. The gene calls are TRBV5-1 and TRBJ1-6; 8 bases match TRBD1. This CDR3 has 16 residues. Looked up from germline, CDR1 is SGHRS and CDR2 is YFSETQ. Trimming removed 1 base from V and 7 bases from J; junction bases left unmatched: 7. CDR3 region: CASSLQGASGNSPLHF. CDR3 nucleotides: TGCGCCAGCAGCTTGCAGGGGGCGTCGGGAAATTCACCCCTCCACTTT.

This clonotype was recorded a few times. The rearrangement joins TRBV20-1 to TRBJ2-7, with a possible D match to TRBD1 (5 bases). V lost 0 bases and J 1 base, leaving 16 bases between the germline ends. The germline gives CDR1 DFQATT, CDR2 SNEGSKA (reference sequence). The CDR3 covers 16 residues. CDR3 in amino acids: CSARDFLSDKSYEQYF. The DNA for the CDR3 is TGCAGTGCTAGAGATTTCCTCTCGGACAAGTCCTACGAGCAGTACTTC.

There are many counts of this clonotype. V gene TRBV30 combines with J gene TRBJ2-5; D gene uncertain. The V and J ends lost 3 bases and 4 bases respectively, with 9 bases between them. Per the germline V gene, CDR1 is GTSNPN and CDR2 is SVGIG (reference sequence). The length of the CDR3 is 12 residues. The DNA for the CDR3 is TGTGCCTGGAGCGGCCTGAGAGAGACCCAGTACTTC. As protein: CAWSGLRETQYF.

This clonotype has ten or more counts. The chain recombines TRBV29-1 with TRBJ1-3; D gene ambiguous. V was pared by 4 bases and J by 4 bases, with 8 bases between. CDR1 and CDR2 (germline): SQVTM, ANQGSEA. This CDR3 is built from 12 residues. CDR3: CSVGSTGNTIYF. CDR3 nucleotides: TGCAGCGTTGGAAGTACCGGAAACACCATATATTTT.

This clonotype was detected ten times or more. The chain joins TRBV5-1 to TRBJ2-4, with D perhaps TRBD1 or TRBD2 (6 bases each). Germline assignment: CDR1 SGHRS and CDR2 YFSETQ. This CDR3 spans 15 amino acids. V was clipped by 3 bases and J by 6 bases, with 16 bases between them. For the CDR3, the DNA is TGCGCCAGCAGCTCCTCTACAGGGACTGTAAACATTCAGTACTTC. The encoded protein is CASSSSTGTVNIQYF.

The chain recombines TRBV7-3 with TRBJ1-1; 10 positions agree with TRBD1. The trim removed 5 bases at V and 5 bases at J, leaving 2 bases unmatched. Germline V lookup: CDR1 SGHTA, CDR2 FQGTGA. The CDR3 is 13 residues long. DNA of the CDR3: TGTGCCAGCAGCATGGGACAGGGGACTGAAGCTTTCTTT. Amino acids: CASSMGQGTEAFF. Combining the CDR3 with reference TRBV7-3 and TRBJ1-1 gives the whole variable domain GAGVSQTPSNKVTEKGKYVELRCDPISGHTALYWYRQSLGQGPEFLIYFQGTGAADDSGLPNDRFFAVRPEGSVSTLKIQRTERGDSAVYLCASSMGQGTEAFFGQGTRLTVV.

This clonotype was counted many times. This rearrangement joins TRBV12-3 or TRBV12-4 to TRBJ2-1; D might be TRBD1 (5 bases). The CDR3 totals 13 residues. V lost 8 bases and J lost 5, with 13 bases in between. CDR3 sequence: CASSLGRNNEQFF. CDR3 DNA: TGTGCCAGCTCCTTGGGGCGGAACAATGAGCAGTTCTTC.

This clonotype was found many times. The V and J genes are TRBV5-1 and TRBJ2-7; 11 bases agree with TRBD2. The germline CDR1 and CDR2 sequences are SGHRS and YFSETQ. This CDR3 spans 16 amino acids. Trimming cost V 3 bases and J 0 bases; bases outside gene matches: 5. CDR3 amino acids: CASSWETSGVSYEQYF. The CDR3 DNA is TGCGCCAGCAGCTGGGAGACTAGCGGGGTCTCCTACGAGCAGTACTTC. The full variable domain, its missing parts supplied by reference TRBV5-1 and TRBJ2-7, is KAGVTQTPRYLIKTRGQQVTLSCSPISGHRSVSWYQQTPGQGLQFLFEYFSETQRNKGNFPGRFSGRQFSNSRSEMNVSTLELGDSALYLCASSWETSGVSYEQYFGPGTRLTVT.

The rearrangement uses TRBV5-1 and TRBJ2-1, with 12 bases that match TRBD2. This CDR3 has 16 residues. The V gene end was trimmed by 4 bases and the J gene end by 3 bases; junction bases not matched to a gene: 5. Germline CDR1 reads SGHRS; CDR2 reads YFSETQ. The CDR3 bases are TGCGCCAGCAGCCTAACTAGCGGGGGGTTCTACAATGAGCAGTTCTTC. Residues: CASSLTSGGFYNEQFF. The entire variable domain, with the rest obtained from reference TRBV5-1 and TRBJ2-1, is as follows: KAGVTQTPRYLIKTRGQQVTLSCSPISGHRSVSWYQQTPGQGLQFLFEYFSETQRNKGNFPGRFSGRQFSNSRSEMNVSTLELGDSALYLCASSLTSGGFYNEQFFGPGTRLTVL.

This clonotype was seen at least ten times. The rearrangement uses TRBV7-9 and TRBJ2-3, with D possibly matching TRBD2 (6 bases). The germline V gene encodes CDR1 SEHNR and CDR2 FQNEAQ (reference sequence). The CDR3 is 15 residues long. Trimming removed 1 base from V and 3 bases from J, with 11 bases in between. The CDR3 loop reads CASSLGGDRTDTQYF. The CDR3 DNA reads as TGTGCCAGCAGCTTAGGGGGGGACCGAACAGATACGCAGTATTTT.

This clonotype occurred a few times. V usage is TRBV7-8 and J usage is TRBJ2-7; TRBD2 matches 11 bases. The CDR3 loop spans 15 amino acids. The germline V gene has CDR1 SGHVS and CDR2 FQNEAQ. After removal of 4 bases from V and 0 bases from J, the junction contained 2 bases not matched to a gene. This CDR3 is CASSSSGGPSYEQYF. CDR3 in DNA: TGTGCCAGCAGCTCTAGCGGGGGGCCCTCCTACGAGCAGTACTTC.

This clonotype has at least ten counts. The chain carries TRBV11-2 and TRBJ2-2; 9 bases align to TRBD2. CDR3 length equals 17 residues. Trimming cost V 3 bases and J 2 bases; bases outside gene matches: 7. From germline, CDR1 is SGHAT and CDR2 FQNNGV. DNA of the CDR3: TGTGCCAGCAGCTTTAGATCGCTAGCGGGAAACACCGGGGAGCTGTTTTTT. This sequence encodes CASSFRSLAGNTGELFF. Looking up the rest from reference TRBV11-2 and TRBJ2-2 gives the full variable domain: EAGVAQSPRYKIIEKRQSVAFWCNPISGHATLYWYQQILGQGPKLLIQFQNNGVVDDSQLPKDRFSAERLKGVDSTLKIQPAKLEDSAVYLCASSFRSLAGNTGELFFGEGSRLTVL.

This clonotype has ten or more counts. The chain joins TRBV3-1 to TRBJ1-1; no clear D. The germline V gene encodes CDR1 LGHDT and CDR2 YNNKEL (reference sequence). This CDR3 has 15 residues. With 8 bases removed from V and 5 bases from J, the gap between germline ends came to 21 bases. The CDR3: CASSSDAGRGTEAFF. CDR3 coding DNA: TGTGCCAGCTCTTCGGATGCAGGAAGAGGGACTGAAGCTTTCTTT.

This clonotype was observed a few times. The gene calls are TRBV6-2 or TRBV6-3 and TRBJ1-1; no definite D call. This CDR3 has 13 amino acids. Germline assignment: CDR1 MNHEY and CDR2 SVGEGT. Trimming took off 6 bases at V and 0 bases at J, with 8 bases between the two ends. The CDR3 DNA sequence: TGTGCCAGCAGGACCCCACTGAACACTGAAGCTTTCTTT. Its translation is CASRTPLNTEAFF.

The rearrangement joins TRBV27 to TRBJ2-1, with 11 bases fitting TRBD1. Germline V lookup: CDR1 MNHEY, CDR2 SMNVEV (reference sequence). The CDR3 consists of 14 residues. Trimming removed 5 bases from V and 9 bases from J; junction bases left unmatched: 6. The DNA of the CDR3 is TGTGCCAGCAGTCGCGGGACAGGGGGGATTGAGCAGTTCTTC. It yields the protein CASSRGTGGIEQFF.

This clonotype was picked up many times. V usage is TRBV29-1 and J usage is TRBJ2-7; possibly TRBD1 for D (6 bases). V was shortened by 1 base and J by 3 bases, with 10 bases between the two germline ends. The CDR3 contains 13 residues. Germline V gives CDR1 SQVTM, CDR2 ANQGSEA. The CDR3 sequence: CSVEGDKIYEQYF. The CDR3 DNA follows: TGCAGCGTTGAAGGGGACAAAATCTACGAGCAGTACTTC.

This clonotype appeared a few times. This sequence joins TRBV27 and TRBJ1-5; 9 bases match TRBD1. Looked up from germline, CDR1 is MNHEY and CDR2 is SMNVEV (reference sequence). V was clipped by 8 bases and J by 2 bases; unmatched bases: 13. The length of the CDR3 is 17 residues. For the CDR3, the DNA is TGTGCCAGCGCCGCCCTTAACAGGGGGCCGGGCAATCAGCCCCAGCATTTT. Protein product: CASAALNRGPGNQPQHF.

This clonotype was counted ten times or more. The genes are TRBV20-1 and TRBJ2-5, with D possibly matching TRBD1 (6 bases). The germline V gene encodes CDR1 DFQATT and CDR2 SNEGSKA (reference sequence). The CDR3 has 17 amino acids. V was shortened by 4 bases and J by 4 bases, with 25 bases between the two germline ends. DNA of the CDR3: TGCAGTGCTATAAGACAGGCTGAGGTAGCCTGGGGAGAGACCCAGTACTTC. This sequence encodes CSAIRQAEVAWGETQYF.

The chain combines TRBV5-1 with TRBJ1-1; 9 bases fit TRBD1. The V gene end was trimmed by 7 bases and the J gene end by 2 bases; junction bases not matched to a gene: 15. The CDR3 loop spans 17 amino acids. From germline, CDR1 is SGHRS and CDR2 YFSETQ. The CDR3 DNA follows: TGCGCCAGCTCCCGCCCGGGACAGGGCTCCCTTAACACTGAAGCTTTCTTT. This gives the protein CASSRPGQGSLNTEAFF.

V usage is TRBV9 and J usage is TRBJ1-3; no clear D gene. The CDR3 is 14 residues long. The V end was cut by 4 bases, the J end by 4 bases, with 12 bases between. Germline values: CDR1 SGDLS, CDR2 YYNGEE. CDR3 sequence: CASSKGAAGNTIYF. As DNA, the CDR3 is TGTGCCAGCAGCAAGGGTGCCGCGGGAAACACCATATATTTT.

This clonotype was counted at least ten times. The chain couples TRBV5-6 to TRBJ2-7; D ambiguous. V was trimmed by 1 base and J by 0 bases, leaving 8 bases between them. CDR1 and CDR2 from the germline V gene are SGHDT and YYEEEE. CDR3 length: 14 residues. CDR3 sequence reads: CASSLRPDSYEQYF. CDR3 in DNA: TGTGCCAGCAGCTTGCGTCCGGACTCCTACGAGCAGTACTTC.

This clonotype was counted many times. The chain couples TRBV5-1 to TRBJ2-2, with unresolved D. The CDR3 is 15 amino acids. Germline loops: CDR1 SGHRS, CDR2 YFSETQ. V lost 4 bases and J 5 bases, leaving 15 bases between the germline ends. The CDR3: CASSMAPGRTGELFF. The CDR3 DNA follows: TGCGCCAGCAGCATGGCACCTGGGCGAACCGGGGAGCTGTTTTTT.

The table lists this clonotype with a few counts. The chain recombines TRBV30 with TRBJ2-1, with TRBD2 identical over 9 bases. Germline V gene lookup returns CDR1 GTSNPN and CDR2 SVGIG (reference sequence). The CDR3 totals 14 residues. The V and J ends lost 1 base and 6 bases, in that order; junction bases with no gene match: 4. The CDR3, as DNA: TGTGCCTGGAGTGGGCTAGCGGGAATCAATGAGCAGTTCTTC. Translating gives CAWSGLAGINEQFF. Complete variable domain (other parts from reference TRBV30 and TRBJ2-1): SQTIHQWPATLVQPVGSPLSLECTVEGTSNPNLYWYRQAAGRGLQLLFYSVGIGQISSEVPQNLSASRPQDRQFILSSKKLLLSDSGFYLCAWSGLAGINEQFFGPGTRLTVL.

This clonotype has a count of ten or more. The genes are TRBV29-1 and TRBJ2-3; tentatively, D is TRBD1 (5 bases). V was clipped by 7 bases and J by 6 bases, with 20 bases between them. Germline lookup yields CDR1 SQVTM and CDR2 ANQGSEA. This CDR3 is built from 14 residues. CDR3 bases: TGCAGCGCCGAGGACAAACCTTTGCCCGATACGCAGTATTTT. It codes for CSAEDKPLPDTQYF.

A note on this clonotype: A much larger clone lies a single base off, so this may be a read error. This chain connects TRBV12-3 or TRBV12-4 to TRBJ1-2, with D possibly matching TRBD1 (6 bases). This CDR3 spans 14 amino acids. The CDR3 DNA is TGTGCCAGCAGTCCCTCAGGGGAGAACTATGGCTCCACCTTC. It is translated as CASSPSGENYGSTF.

This clonotype was seen at least ten times. The CDR3 loop reads CSAKDATGGVAGELFF. DNA for the CDR3: TGCAGTGCTAAGGACGCCACAGGGGGAGTCGCCGGGGAGCTGTTTTTT. This chain uses TRBV20-1 with TRBJ2-2, with TRBD1 matching over 8 bases. This CDR3 contains 16 residues. Unmatched junction bases numbered 13, after V lost 4 bases and J lost 6 bases. Per the germline V gene, CDR1 is DFQATT and CDR2 is SNEGSKA (reference sequence).

This clonotype was recorded at least ten times. The rearrangement uses TRBV27 and TRBJ2-2; D may be TRBD1 or TRBD2 (5 bases each). The ends were cut back, 4 bases at V and 5 bases at J, with 11 bases in the middle. Germline V gene lookup returns CDR1 MNHEY and CDR2 SMNVEV (reference sequence). The CDR3 is made up of 14 amino acids. This CDR3 reads CASSSRGGTGELFF. The CDR3 region has the DNA TGTGCCAGCAGTTCTCGGGGCGGGACCGGGGAGCTGTTTTTT.

In its sample, this clonotype was seen many times. V is TRBV20-1 and J is TRBJ2-3; 14 positions match TRBD2. V lost 4 bases and J lost 4; bases outside the gene matches: 7. There are 16 residues in the CDR3. Germline V lookup: CDR1 DFQATT, CDR2 SNEGSKA (reference sequence). Here the CDR3 reads CSATTGTSGRADTQYF. The CDR3 region has the DNA TGCAGTGCTACGACCGGGACTAGCGGGAGAGCAGATACGCAGTATTTT.

This clonotype was detected many times. The V and J genes are TRBV7-3 and TRBJ1-1; D is possibly TRBD1 (5 bases). This CDR3 comprises 14 residues. Trimming left V 1 base short and J 3 bases short, with 9 bases between. The germline CDR1 and CDR2 sequences are SGHTA and FQGTGA. CDR3 DNA: TGTGCCAGCAGCTTAATGGGGGTGGACACTGAAGCTTTCTTT. Residues: CASSLMGVDTEAFF.